This is a list of T cell receptor beta chains from one sample in a study of identical twins. TCRdb called the 5' RACE reads again in MiXCR, with one record for every CDR3 protein. The sample includes 400,000 to 650,000 distinct CDR3 sequences, roughly a fifth of them seen just once. The data were also submitted as part of a second study, on T cells expressing NK-cell markers.

The specimen was CD4+ T cells sorted from blood. The receptors were sampled from a woman aged 18-29 years in good health. CDR3s include the opening cysteine and the closing phenylalanine or tryptophan.

>TRBJ2-3|TRBV3-1
CASSQATSGIRHF
>TRBJ1-1|TRBV12-3/TRBV12-4
CASSEGSYTEAFF
>TRBJ2-7|TRBV20-1
CSANSNSYEQYF
>TRBJ1-1|TRBV5-1
CASSLALTGGWTEAFF
>TRBJ2-3|TRBV29-1
CSVAEDTDTQYF
>TRBJ1-4|TRBV19
CASSISRRGREKLFF
>TRBJ2-5|TRBV5-1
CASSPAGGDETQYF
>TRBJ2-5|TRBV18
CASSPGYGYQETQYF
>TRBJ1-2|TRBV9
CASTSSPVQRNNYGYTF
>TRBJ2-3|TRBV27
CASSFNIGDGLDAYF
>TRBJ1-2|TRBV12-3/TRBV12-4
CASRSGYYGYTF
>TRBJ2-6|TRBV29-1
CSVGHLSGANVLTF
>TRBJ2-3|TRBV24-1
CATSARAGNTDTQYF
>TRBJ2-1|TRBV28
CASTYTYLSSYNEQFF
>TRBJ2-3|TRBV3-1
CASSQGLGSGYF
>TRBJ2-6|TRBV7-2
CASRFGGAGANVLTF
>TRBJ1-1|TRBV15
CATSSRGSGVAFF
>TRBJ2-1|TRBV5-1
CASSSQTRVNNEQFF
>TRBJ1-2|TRBV7-9
CASSKTGLEHGYTF
>TRBJ1-1|TRBV18
CASSPMRGNTEAFF
>TRBJ2-7|TRBV20-1
CSAGLPGSPYEQYF
>TRBJ2-1|TRBV5-6
CASSPTVEHYNEQFF
>TRBJ2-2|TRBV5-1
CASSLAGTGDTRTGELFF
>TRBJ1-1|TRBV12-3/TRBV12-4
CASSFSRGAFF
>TRBJ2-3|TRBV12-5
CASVAGPRDTQYF
>TRBJ2-1|TRBV3-1
CASSQRGGGNNEQFF
>TRBJ2-2|TRBV6-4
CASSDQLSTGELFF
>TRBJ2-7|TRBV12-3/TRBV12-4
CASSLAGEREYF
>TRBJ2-5|TRBV5-1
CASSLAGTPLETQYF
>TRBJ1-2|TRBV20-1
CSAAPDRKNYGYTF
>TRBJ2-5|TRBV9
CASSVAPGGQETQYF
>TRBJ2-1|TRBV20-1
CSASGLAFDNEQFF
>TRBJ1-5|TRBV5-5
CASSGRGVDQPQHF
>TRBJ2-1|TRBV5-1
CASSPPERAGNEQFF
>TRBJ1-5|TRBV15
CATSRIHSGDSNQPQHF
>TRBJ2-7|TRBV20-1
CSATYRGLAGGEQYF
>TRBJ2-7|TRBV5-1
CASSLGGAAYEQYF
>TRBJ2-2|TRBV5-7
CASSSDPAPGELFF
>TRBJ2-2|TRBV6-1
CASTADRATGELFF
>TRBJ1-2|TRBV7-2
CASSLELGQIYGYTF
>TRBJ1-2|TRBV6-1
CASNPSISNYGYTF
>TRBJ2-7|TRBV20-1
CSGQGLSSYEQYF
>TRBJ2-1|TRBV12-3/TRBV12-4
CASSFGGQKYNEQFF
>TRBJ2-3|TRBV3-1
CASSHTGSFTDTQYF
>TRBJ2-3|TRBV7-2
CASSLAARGVTDTQYF
>TRBJ2-3|TRBV23-1
CASSHIPGGRCTDTQYF
>TRBJ2-1|TRBV20-1
CSATPRDPYNEQFF
>TRBJ2-1|TRBV7-9
CASSERDRGSDEQFF